The rows below give T cell receptor beta chains drawn from one sample of a study of T cell responses to AZD1222 COVID-19 vaccine. Measured with immunoSEQ multiplex PCR; TCRdb has only the in-frame clones, and not every one. The sample has roughly 170,000 clones; roughly nine tenths are singletons. Here the sequenced sample was peripheral blood, taken on day 0 of AZD1222 vaccination. The source of these receptors is an adult in good health. The CDR3 runs from the conserved cysteine through the conserved F or W. Each record gives: V gene, CDR3 protein.

v_call: TRBV9
cdr3_aa: CASSVGAAALNTEAFF

v_call: TRBV4-1
cdr3_aa: CASSQAGSPKEKLFF

v_call: TRBV3-1/TRBV3-2
cdr3_aa: CASSQEAGNTIYF

v_call: TRBV5-4
cdr3_aa: CASSLGENIQYF

v_call: TRBV11-2
cdr3_aa: CASSLPTGSTEAFF

v_call: TRBV12-2
cdr3_aa: CASRVKGAATSSYNEQFF

v_call: TRBV7-2
cdr3_aa: CASSRTSKMNEQFF

v_call: TRBV6-2/TRBV6-3
cdr3_aa: CASSPTSGPTQYF

v_call: TRBV6-2/TRBV6-3
cdr3_aa: CASSSPGLPYEQYF

v_call: TRBV4-3
cdr3_aa: CASSQDENRIVYEQYF

v_call: TRBV7-9
cdr3_aa: CASSLAIGVKNSPLHF

v_call: TRBV7-8
cdr3_aa: CASSTHVGARDEKLFF

v_call: TRBV5-4
cdr3_aa: CASSFPRDGPYEQYF

v_call: TRBV12-3/TRBV12-4
cdr3_aa: CASSLFQAEAFF

v_call: TRBV19
cdr3_aa: CASSIDGPSGEQYF

v_call: TRBV5-4
cdr3_aa: CASSSGQGTGELFF

v_call: TRBV4-3
cdr3_aa: CASSPGQGRTEAFF

v_call: TRBV7-3
cdr3_aa: CASSPTGTSKVYEQYF

v_call: TRBV6-5
cdr3_aa: CASSYSGQGNEQYF

v_call: TRBV7-2
cdr3_aa: CASSPVRGPSDTQYF

v_call: TRBV5-1
cdr3_aa: CASSLGGTYEQYF

v_call: TRBV6-2/TRBV6-3
cdr3_aa: CASSYRLVPVHEQFF

v_call: TRBV7-2
cdr3_aa: CASSPGGNIQYF

v_call: TRBV12-3/TRBV12-4
cdr3_aa: CASSRGTGELFF

v_call: TRBV19
cdr3_aa: CATDGGLQPQHF

v_call: TRBV7-3
cdr3_aa: CASSPSLHFLRTGGNNEQFF

v_call: TRBV27
cdr3_aa: CASRKAGGGGYTF

v_call: TRBV19
cdr3_aa: CASSMSWDRGSEQYF

v_call: TRBV4-3
cdr3_aa: CASSQAWTGANLRTGELFF

v_call: TRBV7-6
cdr3_aa: CASSSSWDRGLEKLFF

v_call: TRBV7-9
cdr3_aa: CASSLYRPDNSPLHF